This T cell receptor beta chain is drawn from a study of T cells after yellow fever vaccination. Study summary: Some fractions had low cell numbers, and these were prepared with SMART-Seq v4 Ultra Low Input. Overall study findings and caveats: Post-booster reappearance was seen for most primary-vaccination clones (about 96% CD4, about 90% CD8). Some clonotypes, a small share, were shared between CD4 and CD8 compartments.

TCRdb processed the 5' RACE reads anew with MiXCR; each CDR3 protein has one entry. Of around 310,000 distinct CDR3 sequences in the sample, 3.6% were seen once. Deletions cut 6 bases from V and 5 bases from J, with 10 bases between. The CDR3 spans 13 residues. Many counts were recorded for this clonotype. Its antigen is unknown. The chain uses TRBV12-3 or TRBV12-4 and TRBJ2-2, with D possibly matching TRBD1 (6 bases). The source material was PBMCs, sampled on the day of the yellow fever booster vaccination. The receptor comes from a man younger than 35 who received the YFV17D yellow fever vaccine. The CDR3 nucleotides are TGTGCCAGCAGCGGACAGTTGACCGGGGAGCTGTTTTTT. Amino acid sequence: CASSGQLTGELFF.